This T cell receptor beta chain was sequenced for a study of OX40 agonist ivuxolimab in advanced cancers. Study summary: Ivuxolimab, an agonist antibody against OX40 (CD134), was given to patients. Patients receiving dose escalation had hepatocellular carcinoma, melanoma, renal cell or head and neck cancer. General study points: Clonal expansion among partial responders at 0.1-3.0 mg/kg ranked near the lowest.

At cycle 4 day 1, cycle 7 day 1, and baseline, blood was sampled. Here immunoSEQ multiplex PCR was the method, and the copy in TCRdb shows in-frame clones only, minus some. The profile shows fewer than 85,000 clones, roughly 90% of them singletons. V trimming: 3 bases; J trimming: 3 bases; junction bases outside the gene matches: 8. The CDR3 is made up of 16 amino acids. CDR1 is MDHEN, CDR2 SYDVKM, per germline. About this clone itself: Its target is unknown.

The genes are TRBV28 and TRBJ1-2, with TRBD1 matching over 9 bases. The material sequenced was CD4+ or CD8+ T cells sorted from blood, taken in a trial of the OX40 agonist ivuxolimab. This clonotype was sampled from an adult with an advanced solid tumor such as melanoma, head and neck, liver or kidney cancer. The CDR3 protein is CASSFPGTGFDYGYTF. CDR3 nucleotides: TGTGCCAGCAGTTTCCCCGGGACAGGGTTTGACTATGGCTACACCTTC.